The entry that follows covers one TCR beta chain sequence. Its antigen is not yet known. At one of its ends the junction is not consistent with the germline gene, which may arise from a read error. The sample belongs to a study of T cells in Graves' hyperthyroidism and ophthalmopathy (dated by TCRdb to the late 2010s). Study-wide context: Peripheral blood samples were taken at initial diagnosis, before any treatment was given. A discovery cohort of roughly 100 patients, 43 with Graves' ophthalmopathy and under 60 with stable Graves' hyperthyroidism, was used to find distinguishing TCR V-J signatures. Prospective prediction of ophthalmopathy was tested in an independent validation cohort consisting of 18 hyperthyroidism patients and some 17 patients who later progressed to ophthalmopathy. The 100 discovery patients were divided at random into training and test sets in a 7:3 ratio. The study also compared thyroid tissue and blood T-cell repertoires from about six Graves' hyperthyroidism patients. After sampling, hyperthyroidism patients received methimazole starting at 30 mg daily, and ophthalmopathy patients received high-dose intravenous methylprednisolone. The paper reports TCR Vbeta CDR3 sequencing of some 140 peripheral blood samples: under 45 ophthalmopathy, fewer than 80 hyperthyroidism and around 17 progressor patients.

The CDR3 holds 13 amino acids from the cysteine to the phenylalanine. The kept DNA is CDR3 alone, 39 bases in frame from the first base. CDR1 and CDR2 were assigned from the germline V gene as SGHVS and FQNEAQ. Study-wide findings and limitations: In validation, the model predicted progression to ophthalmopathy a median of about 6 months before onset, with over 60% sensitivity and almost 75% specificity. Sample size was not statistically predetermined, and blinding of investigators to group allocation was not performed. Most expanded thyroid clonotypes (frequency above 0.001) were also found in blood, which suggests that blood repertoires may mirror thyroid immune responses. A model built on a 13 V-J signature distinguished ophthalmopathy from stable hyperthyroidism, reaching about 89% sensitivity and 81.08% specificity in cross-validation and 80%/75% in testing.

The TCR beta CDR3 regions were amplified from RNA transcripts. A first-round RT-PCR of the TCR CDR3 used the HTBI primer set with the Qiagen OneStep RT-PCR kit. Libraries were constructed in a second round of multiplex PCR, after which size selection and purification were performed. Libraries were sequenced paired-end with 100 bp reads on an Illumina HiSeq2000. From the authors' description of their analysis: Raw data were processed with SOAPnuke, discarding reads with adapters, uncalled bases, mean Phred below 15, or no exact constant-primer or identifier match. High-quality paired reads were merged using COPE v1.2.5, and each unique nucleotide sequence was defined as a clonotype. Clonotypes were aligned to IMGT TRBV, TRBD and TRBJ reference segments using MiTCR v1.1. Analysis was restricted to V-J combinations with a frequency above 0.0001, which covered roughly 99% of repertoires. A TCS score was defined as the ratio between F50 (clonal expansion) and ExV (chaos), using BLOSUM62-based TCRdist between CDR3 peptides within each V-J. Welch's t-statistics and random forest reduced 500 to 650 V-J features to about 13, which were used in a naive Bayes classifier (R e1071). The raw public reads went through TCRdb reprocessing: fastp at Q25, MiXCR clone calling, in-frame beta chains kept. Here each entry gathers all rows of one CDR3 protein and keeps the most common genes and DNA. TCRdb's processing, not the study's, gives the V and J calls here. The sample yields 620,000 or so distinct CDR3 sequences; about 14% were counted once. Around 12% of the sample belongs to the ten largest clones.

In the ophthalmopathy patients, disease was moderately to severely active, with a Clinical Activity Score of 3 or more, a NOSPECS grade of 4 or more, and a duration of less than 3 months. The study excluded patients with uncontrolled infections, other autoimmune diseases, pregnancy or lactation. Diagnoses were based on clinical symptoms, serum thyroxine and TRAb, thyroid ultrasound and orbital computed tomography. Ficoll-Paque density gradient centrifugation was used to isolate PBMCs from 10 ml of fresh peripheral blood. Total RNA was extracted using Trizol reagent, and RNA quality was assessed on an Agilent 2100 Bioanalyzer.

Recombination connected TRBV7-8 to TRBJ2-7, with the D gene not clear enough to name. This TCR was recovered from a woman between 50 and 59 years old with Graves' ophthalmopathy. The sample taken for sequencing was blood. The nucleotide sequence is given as TGTGCCAGCAGCTTAGGGTTTCCGTACGAGCGGTACTTC. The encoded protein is CASSLGFPYERYF.